One sample yielded the 20 T cell receptor beta chains listed below, sequenced in a study of blood T cell repertoires in COVID-19. Only in-frame clones appear in the TCRdb table, and some are missing; sequencing was by immunoSEQ multiplex PCR. The sample lists approximately 200,000 clones, 87% seen once, with 10% to 12% in the top ten. The material sequenced was PBMCs or T cells enriched from blood (not recorded which). The receptor source for this set is a young man who had recovered from COVID-19.

A single count supports this clone. J is TRBJ2-7 and V is TRBV6-5; TRBD2 is a possible D gene (6 bases). The CDR3 consists of 13 residues. Trimming took off 5 bases at V and 3 bases at J, with 11 bases between the two ends. Germline CDR1 is MNHEY and CDR2 is SVGAGI. CDR3 sequence (DNA): TGTGCCAGCAGTCAGGACTACTACTACGAGCAGTACTTC. Translation: CASSQDYYYEQYF.

The chain uses TRBV6-5 and TRBJ2-7; 8 bases line up with TRBD1. This CDR3 has 16 residues. Looked up from germline, CDR1 is MNHEY and CDR2 is SVGAGI. The junction had 6 bases not matched to a gene; V was cut back by 2 bases and J by 0 bases. The CDR3 bases are TGTGCCAGCAGTTACCCCCGGGACAGGCACTCCTACGAGCAGTACTTC. Translating it yields CASSYPRDRHSYEQYF.

The chain links TRBV6-5 to TRBJ1-4; D gene unclear. Trimming took 8 bases from V and 8 from J, leaving 15 bases between them. CDR1 is MNHEY and CDR2 is SVGAGI in the germline V gene. This CDR3 has 13 amino acids. For the CDR3, the DNA is TGTGCCAGCGGCGGAGGCTATGGGGAAAAACTGTTTTTT. Residues: CASGGGYGEKLFF.

The chain has TRBV20-1 and TRBJ1-2; 7 bases are a match to TRBD1. Germline loops: CDR1 DFQATT, CDR2 SNEGSKA (reference sequence). CDR3 length: 14 residues. The V gene end was trimmed by 3 bases and the J gene end by 2 bases; junction bases not matched to a gene: 6. CDR3 bases: TGCAGTGCTAGTTTACAGGGGTCAAACTATGGCTACACCTTC. Protein sequence: CSASLQGSNYGYTF.

J is TRBJ2-7 and V is TRBV6-5; 8 bases agree with TRBD1. V dropped 8 bases and J dropped 0; count of bases not matched to a gene: 9. CDR1 and CDR2 (germline): MNHEY, SVGAGI. CDR3 length: 15 amino acids. CDR3 nucleotide sequence: TGTGCCAGCGGGGGGACAGGAGCCCGCTCCTACGAGCAGTACTTC. It is translated as CASGGTGARSYEQYF.

The V call is TRBV30, the J call TRBJ1-3, with TRBD1 matching over 7 bases. There are 13 residues in the CDR3. V lost 5 bases, J lost 0 bases, and 1 base stayed unmatched. Germline loops: CDR1 GTSNPN, CDR2 SVGIG (reference sequence). CDR3 protein: CAWDRDSGNTIYF. CDR3 bases: TGTGCCTGGGACAGGGACTCTGGAAACACCATATATTTT.

This clone showed up just once. The chain joins TRBV14 to TRBJ2-3; no clear D. This CDR3 region has 14 residues. CDR1 is SGHDN and CDR2 is FVKESK in the germline V gene. Between the trimmed V and J ends, which lost 2 bases and 3 bases, there was a span of 9 bases. The CDR3 sequence is CASSQFPRTDTQYF. CDR3 in DNA: TGTGCCAGCAGCCAATTTCCCAGGACAGATACGCAGTATTTT.

The chain employs TRBV11-2 and TRBJ2-5; 7 nucleotides agree with TRBD1. The J segment lost 5 bases and the V segment lost 5 bases, leaving 8 bases of the junction unmatched. Germline lookup yields CDR1 SGHAT and CDR2 FQNNGV. The CDR3 is made up of 14 amino acids. The CDR3 is CASSETGSWETQYF. CDR3 in DNA: TGTGCCAGCAGCGAGACAGGGTCTTGGGAGACCCAGTACTTC. Together with reference TRBV11-2 and TRBJ2-5, the CDR3 gives the full variable domain: EAGVAQSPRYKIIEKRQSVAFWCNPISGHATLYWYQQILGQGPKLLIQFQNNGVVDDSQLPKDRFSAERLKGVDSTLKIQPAKLEDSAVYLCASSETGSWETQYFGPGTRLLVL.

The chain recombines TRBV5-1 with TRBJ1-6; 10 bases match TRBD1. The CDR3 totals 16 residues. In germline, CDR1 is SGHRS, CDR2 YFSETQ. The junction had 8 bases not matched to a gene; V was cut back by 3 bases and J by 8 bases. CDR3 protein: CASSSDPTGGHSPLHF. The CDR3 DNA sequence: TGCGCCAGCAGCTCGGATCCGACAGGGGGCCATTCACCCCTCCACTTT.

This clone was observed a single time. V and J are TRBV27 and TRBJ1-2; perhaps TRBD1 as D (5 bases). This CDR3 has 14 amino acids. The V gene's germline CDR1 is MNHEY and CDR2 SMNVEV (reference sequence). Trimming took off 6 bases at V and 3 bases at J, with 14 bases between the two ends. This CDR3 is CASRKGQVDYGYTF. The CDR3 bases are TGTGCCAGCAGAAAAGGACAAGTCGACTATGGCTACACCTTC.

The genes are TRBV6-4 and TRBJ2-3, with D possibly matching TRBD2 (6 bases). Looked up from germline, CDR1 is MRHNA and CDR2 is SNTAGT. The V end was cut by 2 bases, the J end by 5 bases, with 8 bases between. The CDR3 totals 13 residues. The DNA for the CDR3 is TGTGCCAGCAGTGACAGGAGGGGAGATACGCAGTATTTT. It is translated as CASSDRRGDTQYF.

The chain has TRBV19 and TRBJ1-1, with TRBD1 as a possible D gene (6 bases). Germline lookup yields CDR1 LNHDA and CDR2 SQIVND (reference sequence). This CDR3 is built from 15 residues. V was clipped by 5 bases and J by 4 bases, with 17 bases between them. The CDR3 DNA is TGTGCCAGTAGTCTTGGACAGACAGTGGGCACTGAAGCTTTCTTT. Translating it yields CASSLGQTVGTEAFF. The full variable domain, its missing parts supplied by reference TRBV19 and TRBJ1-1, is DGGITQSPKYLFRKEGQNVTLSCEQNLNHDAMYWYRQDPGQGLRLIYYSQIVNDFQKGDIAEGYSVSREKKESFPLTVTSAQKNPTAFYLCASSLGQTVGTEAFFGQGTRLTVV.

This sequence joins TRBV5-1 and TRBJ2-7, with TRBD2 matching over 9 bases. The germline gives CDR1 SGHRS, CDR2 YFSETQ. CDR3 length: 16 residues. The V gene end was trimmed by 4 bases and the J gene end by 4 bases; junction bases not matched to a gene: 12. CDR3 DNA: TGCGCCAGCAGCATGGGGCGGGAGGGGGATGTGTACGAGCAGTACTTC. As protein: CASSMGREGDVYEQYF.

The rearrangement joins TRBV15 to TRBJ1-1, with 8 positions matching TRBD1. CDR3 length: 15 amino acids. The trim removed 2 bases at V and 0 bases at J, leaving 2 bases unmatched. Germline lookup yields CDR1 LNHNV and CDR2 YYDKDF (reference sequence). This CDR3 reads CATSRMGQVNTEAFF. The DNA for the CDR3 is TGTGCCACCAGCAGAATGGGACAGGTGAACACTGAAGCTTTCTTT.

The V call is TRBV9, the J call TRBJ2-7, with TRBD1 matching over 12 bases. Germline V lookup: CDR1 SGDLS, CDR2 YYNGEE. The V segment lost 5 bases and the J segment 10 bases; nucleotides outside the gene matches: 7. This CDR3 region has 13 residues. CDR3: CASSPTGTGGQYF. The CDR3 DNA follows: TGTGCCAGCAGTCCCACCGGGACAGGGGGCCAGTACTTC.

This chain links TRBV27 with TRBJ2-1, with 10 positions matching TRBD2. V gave up 10 bases and J gave up 7 bases; unmatched junction bases: 10. The CDR3 spans 14 residues. The germline V gene has CDR1 MNHEY and CDR2 SMNVEV (reference sequence). CDR3 DNA sequence: TGTGCCACGTTAGCGGAACTAGCGGGAAATGAGCAGTTCTTC. Translation gives CATLAELAGNEQFF.

This sequence joins TRBV6-2 or TRBV6-3 and TRBJ2-5, with 9 bases that match TRBD1. The CDR3 totals 15 residues. Trimming removed 0 bases from V and 4 bases from J; junction bases left unmatched: 3. The germline gives CDR1 MNHEY, CDR2 SVGEGT. The CDR3 nucleotides are TGTGCCAGCAGTTACTCACAGGGGGCGCGAGAGACCCAGTACTTC. Translating it yields CASSYSQGARETQYF.

The chain employs TRBV4-1 and TRBJ2-1; D may be TRBD2 (5 bases). The CDR3 contains 15 residues. V lost 1 base and J lost 4, with 11 bases in between. Germline V gene data show CDR1 as MGHRA and CDR2 as YSYEKL. This CDR3 reads CASSQVGLLYNEQFF. In DNA, the CDR3 is TGCGCCAGCAGCCAAGTCGGACTCCTTTACAATGAGCAGTTCTTC.

The genes are TRBV7-9 and TRBJ2-7; 7 nucleotides match TRBD1. The germline gives CDR1 SEHNR, CDR2 FQNEAQ (reference sequence). The junction had 12 bases not matched to a gene; V was cut back by 3 bases and J by 7 bases. The CDR3 is 15 amino acids. The CDR3 DNA reads TGTGCCAGCAGCTTTTTGGCAGGGGGAACGGGAGAGCAGTACTTC. Its translation: CASSFLAGGTGEQYF.

This clone was picked up one time. The DNA for the CDR3 is TGCGCCAGCAGTGACGAGACTAGCGGGTACACCGGGGAGCTGTTTTTT. It codes for CASSDETSGYTGELFF. The chain employs TRBV10-1 and TRBJ2-2; 10 bases fit TRBD2. Trimming removed 3 bases from V and 3 bases from J; junction bases left unmatched: 4. The CDR3 runs to 16 residues. Germline V lookup: CDR1 WNHNN, CDR2 SYGVQD (reference sequence).